This TCR beta chain emerged from a study of T-cell memory formation after mild COVID-19. Study at large: TCR clusters were largely donor specific. Broader study findings: Whether day 37 second-wave clones are SARS-CoV-2-specific was not confirmed. The CD4+ clones that contracted clustered mainly within CM and EM, and the CD8+ clones concentrated in EMRA.

TCRdb itself ran the 5' RACE reads through MiXCR, one entry per CDR3 protein. The data hold more than 75,000 distinct CDR3 sequences, with around 13% observed a single time. Trimming took off 8 bases at V and 11 bases at J, with 15 bases between the two ends. The CDR3 runs 11 residues. Only a few counts were recorded for this clonotype. Its antigen remains unknown. Sample: PBMCs or a T cell subset sorted from them (not recorded which). The rearrangement joins TRBV12-3 or TRBV12-4 to TRBJ1-1; D is unresolved. The sequence derives from an adult woman who had mild COVID-19 (a few samples of this study predate the infection). Cell type and time point are not known. The CDR3 DNA follows: TGTGCCAGCTTGGGTTGGGGTTTGGCTTTCTTT. It yields the protein CASLGWGLAFF.